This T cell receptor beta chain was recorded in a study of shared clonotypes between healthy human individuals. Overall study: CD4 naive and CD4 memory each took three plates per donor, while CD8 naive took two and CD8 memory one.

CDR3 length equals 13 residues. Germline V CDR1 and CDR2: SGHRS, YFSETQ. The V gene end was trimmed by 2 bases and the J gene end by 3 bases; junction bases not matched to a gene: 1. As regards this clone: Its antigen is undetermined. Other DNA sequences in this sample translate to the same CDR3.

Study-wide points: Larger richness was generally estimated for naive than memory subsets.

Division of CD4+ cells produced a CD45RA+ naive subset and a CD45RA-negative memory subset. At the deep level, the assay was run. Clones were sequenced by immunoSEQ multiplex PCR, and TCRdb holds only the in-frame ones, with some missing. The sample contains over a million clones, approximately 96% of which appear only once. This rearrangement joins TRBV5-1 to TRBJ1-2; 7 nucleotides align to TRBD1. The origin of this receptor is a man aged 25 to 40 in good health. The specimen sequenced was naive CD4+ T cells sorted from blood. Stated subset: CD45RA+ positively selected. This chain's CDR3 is CASSFDRDYGYTF. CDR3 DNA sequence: TGCGCCAGCAGCTTCGACAGGGACTATGGCTACACCTTC. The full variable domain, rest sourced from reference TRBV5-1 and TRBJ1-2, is KAGVTQTPRYLIKTRGQQVTLSCSPISGHRSVSWYQQTPGQGLQFLFEYFSETQRNKGNFPGRFSGRQFSNSRSEMNVSTLELGDSALYLCASSFDRDYGYTFGSGTRLTVV.